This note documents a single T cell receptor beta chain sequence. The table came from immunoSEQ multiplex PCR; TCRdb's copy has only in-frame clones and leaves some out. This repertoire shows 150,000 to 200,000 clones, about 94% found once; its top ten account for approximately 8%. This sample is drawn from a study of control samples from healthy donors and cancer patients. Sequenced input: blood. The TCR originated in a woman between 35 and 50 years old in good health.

The CDR3 here is CASSYSNLGEQGYTF. The DNA for the CDR3 is TGTGCCAGCAGTTACTCGAATTTAGGAGAACAAGGCTACACCTTC. The J gene is TRBJ1-2, the V gene TRBV6-5; D remains unclear. Trimming stripped 0 bases from V and 8 bases from J, with 16 bases between. Germline loops: CDR1 MNHEY, CDR2 SVGAGI. The CDR3 extends over 15 amino acids.